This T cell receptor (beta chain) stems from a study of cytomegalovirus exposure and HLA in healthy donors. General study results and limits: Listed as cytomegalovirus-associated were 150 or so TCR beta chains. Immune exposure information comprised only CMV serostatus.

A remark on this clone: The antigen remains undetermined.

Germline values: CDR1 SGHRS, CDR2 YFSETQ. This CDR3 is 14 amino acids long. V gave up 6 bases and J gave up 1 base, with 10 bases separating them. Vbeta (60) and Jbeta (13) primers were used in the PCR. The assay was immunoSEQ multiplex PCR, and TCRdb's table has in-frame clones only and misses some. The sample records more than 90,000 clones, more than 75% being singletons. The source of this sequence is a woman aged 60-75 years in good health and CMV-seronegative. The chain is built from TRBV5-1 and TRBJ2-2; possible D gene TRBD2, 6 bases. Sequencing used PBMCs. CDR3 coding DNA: TGCGCCAGCACCATGGGAGGGAACACCGGGGAGCTGTTTTTT. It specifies CASTMGGNTGELFF. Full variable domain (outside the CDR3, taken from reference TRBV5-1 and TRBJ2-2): KAGVTQTPRYLIKTRGQQVTLSCSPISGHRSVSWYQQTPGQGLQFLFEYFSETQRNKGNFPGRFSGRQFSNSRSEMNVSTLELGDSALYLCASTMGGNTGELFFGEGSRLTVL.